This T cell receptor beta chain was identified in a study of blood T cell repertoires in COVID-19. TCRdb's table, derived via immunoSEQ multiplex PCR, lists solely in-frame clones and lacks some. The top ten clones hold over 9.5% of a sample with roughly 31,000 clones, over 75% of them seen once. Germline V lookup: CDR1 MNHNY, CDR2 SVGAGI (reference sequence). The trim removed 5 bases at V and 6 bases at J, leaving 15 bases unmatched. The CDR3 has 17 amino acids. The chain links TRBV6-6 to TRBJ1-5; 8 bases map to TRBD1. This receptor was taken from a man between 60 and 70 years old with acute or convalescent COVID-19. Sequenced input: peripheral blood. Here the CDR3 DNA reads TGTGCCAGCAGTCACGGGGCCGGCGGGACAGGTCGTCAGCCCCAGCATTTT. It is translated as CASSHGAGGTGRQPQHF.